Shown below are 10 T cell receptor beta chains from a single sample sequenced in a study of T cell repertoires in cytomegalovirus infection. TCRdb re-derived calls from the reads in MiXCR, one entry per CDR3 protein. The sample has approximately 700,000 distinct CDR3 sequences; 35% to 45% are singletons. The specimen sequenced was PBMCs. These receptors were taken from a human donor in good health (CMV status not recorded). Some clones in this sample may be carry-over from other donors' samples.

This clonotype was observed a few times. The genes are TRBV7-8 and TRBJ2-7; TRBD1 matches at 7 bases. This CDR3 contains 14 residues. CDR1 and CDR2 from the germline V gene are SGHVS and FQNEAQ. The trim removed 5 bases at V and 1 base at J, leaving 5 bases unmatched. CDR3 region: CASSIYRGSYEQYF. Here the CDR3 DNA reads TGTGCCAGCAGCATTTACAGGGGATCCTACGAGCAGTACTTC.

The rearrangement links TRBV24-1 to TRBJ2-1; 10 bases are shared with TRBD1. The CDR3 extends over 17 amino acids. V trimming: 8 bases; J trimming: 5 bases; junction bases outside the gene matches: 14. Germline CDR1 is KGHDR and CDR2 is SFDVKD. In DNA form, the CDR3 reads TGTGCCACCAACCCTGGGATAGGGACAGGGGTGGACAATGAGCAGTTCTTC. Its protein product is CATNPGIGTGVDNEQFF.

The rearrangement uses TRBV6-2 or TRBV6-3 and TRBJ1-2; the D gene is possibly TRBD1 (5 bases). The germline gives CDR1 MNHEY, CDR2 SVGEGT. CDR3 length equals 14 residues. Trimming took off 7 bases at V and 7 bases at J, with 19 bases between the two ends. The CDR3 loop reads CASKRRQTPLGYTF. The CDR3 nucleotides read TGTGCCAGCAAGCGACGACAGACCCCCCTTGGCTACACCTTC.

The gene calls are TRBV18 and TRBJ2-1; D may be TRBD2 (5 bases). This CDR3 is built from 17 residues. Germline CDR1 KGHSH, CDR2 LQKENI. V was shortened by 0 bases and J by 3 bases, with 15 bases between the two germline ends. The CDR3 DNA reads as TGTGCCAGCTCACCACCCCCAAGCGGAATAGTCTACAATGAGCAGTTCTTC. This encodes CASSPPPSGIVYNEQFF. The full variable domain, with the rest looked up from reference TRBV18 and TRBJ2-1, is NAGVMQNPRHLVRRRGQEARLRCSPMKGHSHVYWYRQLPEEGLKFMVYLQKENIIDESGMPKERFSAEFPKEGPSILRIQQVVRGDSAAYFCASSPPPSGIVYNEQFFGPGTRLTVL.

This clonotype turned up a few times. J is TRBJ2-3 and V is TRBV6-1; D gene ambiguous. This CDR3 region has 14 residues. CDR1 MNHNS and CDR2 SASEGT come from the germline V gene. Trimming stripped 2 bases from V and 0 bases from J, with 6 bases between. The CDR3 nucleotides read TGTGCCAGCAGTGAACCCGGAAGCACAGATACGCAGTATTTT. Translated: CASSEPGSTDTQYF.

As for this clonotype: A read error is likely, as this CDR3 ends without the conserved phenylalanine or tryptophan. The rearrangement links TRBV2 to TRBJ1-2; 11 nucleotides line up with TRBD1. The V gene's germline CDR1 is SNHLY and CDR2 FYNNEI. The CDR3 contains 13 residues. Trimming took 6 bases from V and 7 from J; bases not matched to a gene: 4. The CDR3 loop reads CASRDRGLGGYTL. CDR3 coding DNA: TGTGCCAGCAGGGACAGGGGGCTTGGTGGCTACACCTTA.

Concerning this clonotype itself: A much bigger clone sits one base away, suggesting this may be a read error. This CDR3 is CASSLISEFSQPQHF. The CDR3 nucleotides are TGTGCCAGCAGCTTAATCTCCGAGTTCTCTCAGCCCCAGCATTTT. This rearrangement joins TRBV7-2 to TRBJ1-5; no firm D call. The CDR3 sequence is 15 residues long. Germline V gives CDR1 SGHTA, CDR2 FQGNSA. The ends were cut back, 2 bases at V and 6 bases at J, with 14 bases in the middle.

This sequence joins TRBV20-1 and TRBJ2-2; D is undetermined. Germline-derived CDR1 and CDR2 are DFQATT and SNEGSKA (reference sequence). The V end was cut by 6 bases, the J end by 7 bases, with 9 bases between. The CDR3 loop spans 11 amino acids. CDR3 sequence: CSAARYGELFF. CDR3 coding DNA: TGCAGTGCCGCCCGGTACGGGGAGCTGTTTTTT.

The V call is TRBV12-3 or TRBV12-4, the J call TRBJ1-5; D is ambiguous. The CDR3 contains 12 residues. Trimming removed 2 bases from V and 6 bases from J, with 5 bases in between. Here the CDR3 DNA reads TGTGCCAGCAGTTTACCGACTCAGCCCCAGCATTTT. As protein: CASSLPTQPQHF.

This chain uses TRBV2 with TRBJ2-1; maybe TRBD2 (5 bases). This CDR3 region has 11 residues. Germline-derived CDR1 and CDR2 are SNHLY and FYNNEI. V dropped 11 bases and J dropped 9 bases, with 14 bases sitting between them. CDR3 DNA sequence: TGTGCCGGTCGCTGGGAGACTGAGCAGTTCTTC. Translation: CAGRWETEQFF.